These T cell receptor beta chains were read from a single sample in a study of graft-versus-host responses after intestinal transplantation. TCRdb's table, derived via immunoSEQ multiplex PCR, lists solely in-frame clones and lacks some. The sample has some 96,000 clones, roughly 87% seen once. The antigens for these receptors are not known. The sample here was unstimulated CD4+ T cells sorted from spleen or lymph node cells, taken before transplant. The receptors were gathered from a human donor who was the organ donor for an intestinal transplant. Each CDR3 is given without its conserved first and last residue. D genes are given only for firm matches.

v_call	d_call	j_call	cdr3_aa
TRBV6-6	TRBD1	TRBJ1-2	ASSYAGTEGYGYT
TRBV27	TRBD2	TRBJ2-3	ASSSPPGTSGRDTQY
TRBV11-2	NA	TRBJ1-1	ASRLEAGYTEAF
TRBV7-2	NA	TRBJ1-5	ASSAHIEDYQPQH
TRBV4-2	NA	TRBJ1-4	ASSREGGLGANEKLF
TRBV9	NA	TRBJ1-1	ASSYPGDTEAF
TRBV6-1	NA	TRBJ1-2	ASGLNYGYT
TRBV4-1	NA	TRBJ2-3	ASSQIHGGTDTQY
TRBV5-1	NA	TRBJ2-7	ASSRDGRSYEQY
TRBV10-3	TRBD1	TRBJ1-5	AISPGQVSNQPQH
TRBV5-6	NA	TRBJ1-3	ASYPGGTGNTIY
TRBV5-1	TRBD1	TRBJ1-2	ASSFTGGDGYT
TRBV18	NA	TRBJ1-1	ASSPPRGPMNTEAF
TRBV19	NA	TRBJ1-5	ATSDISVSYSNQPQH
TRBV19	TRBD1	TRBJ1-5	ASSTQQGRSNQPQH
TRBV6-5	NA	TRBJ1-2	ASSYEGDYGYT
TRBV11-2	NA	TRBJ1-1	ASSLGGKEAF
TRBV27	NA	TRBJ2-7	ASRTWGGGGDEQY
TRBV9	TRBD2	TRBJ2-5	ASSVELAGGRGTQY
TRBV2	NA	TRBJ1-5	ASSGQRGQPQH
TRBV23-1	NA	TRBJ1-5	ASSRFRGDSNQPQH
TRBV5-4	TRBD2	TRBJ2-2	ASSGRAANTGELF
TRBV10-1	NA	TRBJ1-2	ASGHSEGGYT
TRBV10-3	TRBD2	TRBJ2-1	AISEPGTSGGRKQF
TRBV6-1	NA	TRBJ1-5	ASSETYGTRNQPQH
TRBV27	NA	TRBJ2-5	ASSSFLHQY
TRBV5-6	NA	TRBJ1-1	ASSFYEITEAF
TRBV5-4	TRBD2	TRBJ2-3	ASSLIAGGPVDTQY
TRBV7-2	NA	TRBJ2-2	ASSLGGYTGELF
TRBV7-3	TRBD2	TRBJ2-2	ASSSSGANTGELF
TRBV5-1	NA	TRBJ2-6	ASSAYDGGTSGANVLT
TRBV5-1	NA	TRBJ1-5	ASSWDTNQPQH
TRBV9	NA	TRBJ2-1	ASSVGGATYNEQF